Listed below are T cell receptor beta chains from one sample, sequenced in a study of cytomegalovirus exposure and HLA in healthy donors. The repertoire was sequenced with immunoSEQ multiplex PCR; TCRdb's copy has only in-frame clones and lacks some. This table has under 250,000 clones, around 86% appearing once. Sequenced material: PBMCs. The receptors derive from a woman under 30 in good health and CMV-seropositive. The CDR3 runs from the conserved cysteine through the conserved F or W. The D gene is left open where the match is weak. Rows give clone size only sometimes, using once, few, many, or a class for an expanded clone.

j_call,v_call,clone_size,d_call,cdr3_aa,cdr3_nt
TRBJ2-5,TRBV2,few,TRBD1,CASWDRFQETQYF,TGTGCCAGTTGGGACAGGTTCCAAGAGACCCAGTACTTC
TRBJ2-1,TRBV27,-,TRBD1,CASSQTGGSYNEQFF,TGTGCCAGCAGTCAAACAGGGGGCTCCTACAATGAGCAGTTCTTC
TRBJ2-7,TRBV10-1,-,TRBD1,CASSPDRGVDEQYF,TGCGCCAGCAGTCCGGACAGGGGTGTAGACGAGCAGTACTTC
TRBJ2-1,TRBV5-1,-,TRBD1,CASSSGQGLNEQFF,TGCGCCAGCAGCTCTGGACAGGGATTGAATGAGCAGTTCTTC
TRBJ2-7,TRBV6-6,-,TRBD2,CASSPSGSYYEQYF,TGTGCCAGCAGTCCTAGCGGGAGTTACTACGAGCAGTACTTC
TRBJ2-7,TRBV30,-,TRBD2,CAWSRSRGRRYEQYF,TGTGCCTGGAGCCGCTCCCGCGGGAGAAGGTACGAGCAGTACTTC
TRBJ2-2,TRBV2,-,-,CASRGGAANTGELFF,TGTGCCAGCAGGGGAGGCGCCGCGAACACCGGGGAGCTGTTTTTT
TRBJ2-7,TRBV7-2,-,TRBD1,CASSLAGTEPYEQYF,TGTGCCAGCAGCTTAGCTGGGACAGAGCCCTACGAGCAGTACTTC
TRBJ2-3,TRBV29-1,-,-,CSVGLSGLTDTQYF,TGCAGCGTTGGTCTCTCTGGACTCACAGATACGCAGTATTTT
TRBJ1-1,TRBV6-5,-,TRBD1,CASSYGGTGGTEAFF,TGTGCCAGCAGTTACGGTGGGACAGGGGGGACTGAAGCTTTCTTT
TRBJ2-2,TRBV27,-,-,CASSARENTGELFF,TGTGCCAGCAGCGCCAGGGAGAACACCGGGGAGCTGTTTTTT
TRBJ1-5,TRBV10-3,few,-,CAISENYQPQHF,TGTGCCATCAGTGAAAACTATCAGCCCCAGCATTTT
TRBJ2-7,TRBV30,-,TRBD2,CAWVPGLAGERVYEQYF,TGTGCCTGGGTTCCGGGACTAGCGGGAGAAAGGGTCTACGAGCAGTACTTC
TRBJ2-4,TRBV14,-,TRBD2,CASSRSRGLAGGVVNIQYF,TGTGCCAGCAGCAGATCCCGTGGGCTAGCGGGAGGTGTCGTAAACATTCAGTACTTC
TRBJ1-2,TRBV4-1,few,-,CASSPTGTVIMWYTF,TGCGCCAGCAGCCCAACCGGGACTGTAATAATGTGGTACACCTTC
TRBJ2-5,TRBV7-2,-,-,CASSFAGNPSETQYF,TGTGCCAGCAGCTTCGCGGGAAACCCCTCAGAGACCCAGTACTTC
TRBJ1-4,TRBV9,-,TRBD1,CASSPGQGAEKLFF,TGTGCCAGCAGCCCGGGACAGGGGGCTGAAAAACTGTTTTTT
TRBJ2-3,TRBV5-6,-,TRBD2,CASSLRLAGASDTQYF,TGTGCCAGCAGCTTGAGACTAGCGGGAGCGTCAGATACGCAGTATTTT
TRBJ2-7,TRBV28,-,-,CASSFGQGMYEQYF,TGTGCCAGCAGTTTTGGGCAGGGCATGTACGAGCAGTACTTC
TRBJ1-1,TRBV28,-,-,CASSSVRTEAFF,TGTGCCAGCAGTTCCGTACGGACTGAAGCTTTCTTT
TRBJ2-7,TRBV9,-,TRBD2,CASSAGLAGVNEQYF,TGTGCCAGCAGTGCAGGACTAGCGGGAGTCAACGAGCAGTACTTC
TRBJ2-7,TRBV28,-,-,CASSPDSYEQYF,TGTGCCAGCAGTCCTGACAGCTACGAGCAGTACTTC
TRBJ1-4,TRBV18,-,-,CASSPQVATNEKLFF,TGTGCCAGCTCACCCCAAGTAGCAACTAATGAAAAACTGTTTTTT
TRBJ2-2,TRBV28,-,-,CASSGGLHNTGELFF,TGTGCCAGCAGTGGGGGACTCCATAACACCGGGGAGCTGTTTTTT
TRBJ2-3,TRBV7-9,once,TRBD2,CASSLPSGRAADTQYF,TGTGCCAGCAGCTTGCCTAGCGGGAGGGCCGCGGATACGCAGTATTTT
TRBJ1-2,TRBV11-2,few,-,CASSPTVTYGYTF,TGTGCCAGCAGCCCTACCGTAACCTATGGCTACACCTTC
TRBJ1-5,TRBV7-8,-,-,CASSLSRAGNQPQHF,TGTGCCAGCAGCTTGTCCAGGGCTGGCAATCAGCCCCAGCATTTT
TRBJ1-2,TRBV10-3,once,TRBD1,CAISRTGKSYGYTF,TGTGCCATCAGTAGGACAGGGAAGTCCTATGGCTACACCTTC
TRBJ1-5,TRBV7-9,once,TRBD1,CASSRTGSDQPQHF,TGTGCCAGCAGCAGGACAGGGTCGGATCAGCCCCAGCATTTT
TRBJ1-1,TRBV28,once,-,CASSLGAGRTNTEAFF,TGTGCCAGCAGTTTAGGAGCAGGGAGGACGAACACTGAAGCTTTCTTT
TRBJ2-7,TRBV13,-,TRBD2,CASSPTSGPAEQYF,TGTGCCAGCAGCCCTACTAGCGGCCCGGCCGAGCAGTACTTC
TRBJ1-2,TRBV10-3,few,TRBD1,CAIQGAGGYTF,TGTGCCATACAGGGGGCGGGCGGCTACACCTTC
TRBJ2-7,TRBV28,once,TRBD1,CAGRDSASYEQYF,TGTGCCGGCCGGGACAGTGCTTCCTACGAGCAGTACTTC
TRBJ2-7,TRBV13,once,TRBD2,CASSLEVAGSYEQYF,TGTGCCAGCAGCTTAGAGGTAGCGGGGAGCTACGAGCAGTACTTC
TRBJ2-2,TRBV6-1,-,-,CASSGLTNTGELFF,TGTGCCAGCAGTGGACTAACGAACACCGGGGAGCTGTTTTTT
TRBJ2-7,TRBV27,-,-,CASSIVGGSYEQYF,TGTGCCAGCAGCATAGTGGGGGGATCCTACGAGCAGTACTTC
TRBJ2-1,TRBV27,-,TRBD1,CASSIRTGSPNEQFF,TGTGCCAGCAGTATCCGGACAGGGAGTCCGAATGAGCAGTTCTTC
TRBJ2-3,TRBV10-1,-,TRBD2,CASSVAGDPDTQYF,TGCGCCAGCAGTGTGGCGGGAGATCCAGATACGCAGTATTTT
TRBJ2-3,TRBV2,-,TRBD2,CASTGTSVTDTQYF,TGTGCCAGCACCGGGACTAGCGTCACAGATACGCAGTATTTT
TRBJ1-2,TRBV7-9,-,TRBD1,CASSSTRQGSYGYTF,TGTGCCAGCAGCTCCACCCGACAGGGATCATATGGCTACACCTTC